This T cell receptor (beta chain) was obtained from a study of CD4 T cells in relation to SARS-CoV-2 and coronaviruses. As for the study in general: TCR beta CDR3s were sequenced after 10-day antigen culture of PBMCs. Study-level results: Roughly 69% of donors had memory CD4+ clonotypes crossrecognizing SARS-CoV-2 and common cold coronavirus spike.

A remark on this clone: Its target is not known.

Measured with immunoSEQ multiplex PCR; TCRdb has only the in-frame clones, and not every one. The sample yields 24,000 or so clones, 76% seen once. Unexposed donor CD4+ T cells date from about 2011-2018, before the COVID-19 pandemic. After ten to eleven days of culture, CD4+ T cells were isolated. This CDR3 spans 14 amino acids. The receptor's source is a human donor in good health. Sequences were obtained from CD4+ T cells from PBMCs, cultured in vitro. V usage is TRBV7-5 and J usage is TRBJ2-5; TRBD1, the D gene given by the table, was not confirmed from the DNA. TRBV7-5 has pseudogene status. CDR3 nucleotides: TGTGCCAGAAGCCACGGCAGGGAACAAGAGACCCAGTACTTC. Translating it yields CARSHGREQETQYF.